This T cell receptor beta chain is from a study of control samples from healthy donors and cancer patients. Sequencing was performed with immunoSEQ multiplex PCR; in TCRdb, only in-frame clones are kept and a portion is missing. In the table there are about 230,000 clones, about 80% of which are singletons. This CDR3 has 15 residues. Looked up from germline, CDR1 is SGHNT and CDR2 is YYREEE (reference sequence). V dropped 7 bases and J dropped 5; count of bases not matched to a gene: 14. Source material: PBMCs. The chain links TRBV5-4 to TRBJ2-5; 7 positions agree with TRBD2. This TCR was recovered from a woman between 55 and 75 years old with lung cancer. As DNA, the CDR3 is TGTGCCAGCTATTCTACCCTTGGGGGAGGGGAGACCCAGTACTTC. This codes for CASYSTLGGGETQYF.